This is a list of T cell receptor beta chains from one sample in a study of T cells in Graves' hyperthyroidism and ophthalmopathy. Each CDR3 protein gets one entry after TCRdb re-called the multiplex PCR reads with MiXCR. The repertoire holds under 350,000 distinct CDR3 sequences, with around 15% as singletons. Sequencing was carried out using blood. These TCRs come from an older woman with Graves' ophthalmopathy. Each CDR3 is given with its conserved first and last residue. D genes are given only for firm matches. Some rows mark clone size as missing; the rest say once, few, many or name a class of expanded clone.

D gene,J gene,clone size,V gene,CDR3 DNA,CDR3 protein
NA,TRBJ1-5,NA,TRBV4-1,TGCGCCAGCAGCCAAGTTAGAAGCAATCAGCCCCAGCATTTT,CASSQVRSNQPQHF
NA,TRBJ1-6,many,TRBV18,TGTGCCAGCTCACCTTACAGTGATAATTCACCCCTCCACTTT,CASSPYSDNSPLHF
TRBD1,TRBJ1-5,many,TRBV20-1,TGCAGTGCTTTAGACAGGGAAGGGGATGCTGGCAATCAGCCCCAGCATTTT,CSALDREGDAGNQPQHF
NA,TRBJ1-1,many,TRBV3-1,TGTGCCAGCAGCCAAGATGGGGACCGAGTCGAAGCTTTCTTT,CASSQDGDRVEAFF
NA,TRBJ1-2,NA,TRBV27,TGTGCCAGCAGTTTAAGGGGTGCTGGGTTTCGGGCTTTGGGCTACACCTTC,CASSLRGAGFRALGYTF
TRBD2,TRBJ2-6,NA,TRBV6-2/TRBV6-3,TGTGCCAGCAGCCAGACAAGCGGGGGGCGCGTCTCTGGGGCCAACGTCCTGACTTTC,CASSQTSGGRVSGANVLTF
NA,TRBJ2-7,many,TRBV20-1,TGCAGTGCTATAGACAGCGAACCTTACGAGCAGTACTTC,CSAIDSEPYEQYF
NA,TRBJ2-4,few,TRBV6-1,TGTGCCAGCACTCCCGAACCTGACAGGCCTCAACTGTACTTC,CASTPEPDRPQLYF
TRBD2,TRBJ2-7,NA,TRBV7-2,TGTGCCAGCAGCACGCGGACTAGCGGGGTGAGCTACGAGCAGTACTTC,CASSTRTSGVSYEQYF
NA,TRBJ2-3,many,TRBV11-2,TGTGCCAGCGGGGCGACTAGAGGGGCAGATACGCAGTATTTT,CASGATRGADTQYF
NA,TRBJ2-2,many,TRBV11-2,TGTGCCAGCAGCTCCTTCCGACAGGCCCTTTCCAACACCGGGGAGCTGTTTTTT,CASSSFRQALSNTGELFF
TRBD2,TRBJ2-7,many,TRBV20-1,TGCAGTGCTAGAGGGACTAGCTACGAGCAGTACTTC,CSARGTSYEQYF
NA,TRBJ1-1,NA,TRBV20-1,TGCAGTGCTAGATCAACACAGGGAGTCGGAGCTTTCTTT,CSARSTQGVGAFF
TRBD1,TRBJ1-1,many,TRBV19,TGTGCCAGTAGGGCCACCGACAGGGACACTGAAGCTTTCTTT,CASRATDRDTEAFF
TRBD2,TRBJ2-2,many,TRBV7-3,TGTGCCAGCAGCTTAAATGGCGGGAGTACCACCGGGGAGCTGTTTTTT,CASSLNGGSTTGELFF
TRBD2,TRBJ2-4,many,TRBV28,TGTGCCAGCACCTACACCGGGACTAGATCCATTCAGTACTTC,CASTYTGTRSIQYF
NA,TRBJ1-6,once,TRBV7-2,TGTGCCAGCAAGGGTTGGATCAATTCACCCCTCTACTTT,CASKGWINSPLYF
TRBD1,TRBJ1-5,NA,TRBV2,TGTGCCAGCAGAGACAGGGAAGGGACGGGCCAGCCCCAGCATTTT,CASRDREGTGQPQHF
NA,TRBJ2-1,few,TRBV5-5,TGTGCCAGCAGCTTGGATCTATCGGGGGGCTCTCGCAATGAGCAGTTCTTC,CASSLDLSGGSRNEQFF
NA,TRBJ2-6,NA,TRBV5-5,TGTGCCAGCAGCTTGGTCAGGGAATCTGGTGGGGCCAACGTCCTGACTTTC,CASSLVRESGGANVLTF
NA,TRBJ1-2,few,TRBV28,TGTGCCAGCACTGCAGGGGCCCTTAACTATGGCTACACCTTC,CASTAGALNYGYTF
TRBD2,TRBJ2-7,once,TRBV5-6,TGTGCCAGCAGCTTGGTTTCGCGGGGGGCTACCTACGAGCAGTACTTC,CASSLVSRGATYEQYF
NA,TRBJ2-3,many,TRBV7-2,TGTGCCAGCAGAGAAGGGGATACGCAGTATTTT,CASREGDTQYF
TRBD2,TRBJ2-3,many,TRBV6-2/TRBV6-3,TGTGCCAGCGTCACTAGCGGGGGACCAGATACGCAGTATTTT,CASVTSGGPDTQYF
NA,TRBJ2-2,few,TRBV6-2/TRBV6-3,TGTGCCAGCAGTTGGCTAGTCAAGGCCGGGGAGCTGTTTTTT,CASSWLVKAGELFF
NA,TRBJ2-7,many,TRBV12-3/TRBV12-4,TGTGCCAGCAGCAAAGGGAGCTCCTACGAGCAGTACTTC,CASSKGSSYEQYF
NA,TRBJ2-1,few,TRBV7-2,TGTGCCAGCCGAAGGGGGGGGTCGTACAATGAGCAGTTCTTC,CASRRGGSYNEQFF
NA,TRBJ1-2,NA,TRBV20-1,TGCAGTGCTAGCTACAGGAAACCTAACTATGGCTACACCTTC,CSASYRKPNYGYTF
NA,TRBJ2-6,few,TRBV12-3/TRBV12-4,TGTGCCAGCACTCTCCCTACTCAGCCAGGCCGGGCCAACGTCCTGACTTTC,CASTLPTQPGRANVLTF
NA,TRBJ1-3,few,TRBV18,TGTGCCAGCTCACCACAAGGGGAGAACTCTGGAAACACCATATATTTT,CASSPQGENSGNTIYF
NA,TRBJ1-6,NA,TRBV30,TGTGCCTGGGCAGCCGGGATCTTCAACTCCTATAATTCACCCCTCCACTTT,CAWAAGIFNSYNSPLHF
TRBD1,TRBJ2-7,few,TRBV7-2,TGTGCCAGCAGCCAACCGGGACAGTACTACGAGCAGTACTTC,CASSQPGQYYEQYF
TRBD1,TRBJ1-2,many,TRBV2,TGTGCCAGCAGGACAGGGCCTTATTTTTGCTACACCTTC,CASRTGPYFCYTF
NA,TRBJ2-3,many,TRBV2,TGTGCCAGCAGTAGTACAGGGAGGGGGACAGATACGCAGTATTTT,CASSSTGRGTDTQYF
NA,TRBJ1-1,many,TRBV20-1,TGCAGTGCTGAGATGGGGCCCGCTGAAGCTTTCTTT,CSAEMGPAEAFF
NA,TRBJ2-6,few,TRBV29-1,TGCAGCGTTGTGGTGGTGAGAAGCTCTGGGGCCAACGTCCTGACTTTC,CSVVVVRSSGANVLTF